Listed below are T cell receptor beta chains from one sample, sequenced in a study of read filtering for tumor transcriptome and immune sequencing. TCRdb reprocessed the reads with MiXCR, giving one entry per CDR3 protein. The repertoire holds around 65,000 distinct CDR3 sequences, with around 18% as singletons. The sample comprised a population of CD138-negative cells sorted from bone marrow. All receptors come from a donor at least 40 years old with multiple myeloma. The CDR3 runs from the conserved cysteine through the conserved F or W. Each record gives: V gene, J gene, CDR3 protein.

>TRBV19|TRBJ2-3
CASTPTGADTQYF
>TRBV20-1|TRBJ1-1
CSARGGAALFTLALF
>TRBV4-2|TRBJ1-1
CASSDSRGETEAFF
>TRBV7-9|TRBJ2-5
CASSLVLTAQETQYF
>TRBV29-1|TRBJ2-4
CSVVTGGAGQNIQYF
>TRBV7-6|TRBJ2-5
CASSSVGKETQYF
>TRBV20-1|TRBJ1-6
CSARDLGQGYSPLHF
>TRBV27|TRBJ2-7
CASRADTSYEQYF
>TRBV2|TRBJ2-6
CASSPIIGANVLTF
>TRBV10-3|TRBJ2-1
CATTSGGTSHEQFF
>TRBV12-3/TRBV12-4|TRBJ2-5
CASNLGGQETQYF
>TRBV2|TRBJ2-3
CASSELDTQYF
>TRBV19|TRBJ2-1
CASTTSGRAHEQFF
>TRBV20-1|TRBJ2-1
CSAKRGRTSGISNEQFF
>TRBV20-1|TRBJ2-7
CSAREGGYEQYF
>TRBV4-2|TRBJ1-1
CASSLSVNTEAFF
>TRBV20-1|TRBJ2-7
CSGRGQITYEQYF